What follows are 24 T cell receptor beta chains derived from one specimen sequenced in a study of T-cell memory formation after mild COVID-19. TCRdb used MiXCR to reprocess the 5' RACE reads, holding one entry per CDR3 protein. The table includes 300,000 to 400,000 distinct CDR3 sequences, over 10% detected once. The sample consisted of PBMCs or a T cell subset sorted from them (not recorded which). The origin of the receptors is a young man who had mild COVID-19 (a few samples of this study predate the infection). Cell type and time point are not known.

The chain has TRBV6-1 and TRBJ1-4; maybe TRBD1 (5 bases). Trimming took off 3 bases at V and 8 bases at J, with 16 bases between the two ends. CDR1 MNHNS and CDR2 SASEGT come from the germline V gene. CDR3 length: 15 residues. CDR3 protein: CASSDSRGVKEKLFF. In nucleotides, the CDR3 is TGTGCCAGCAGTGATTCGAGGGGAGTAAAGGAAAAACTGTTTTTT.

This clonotype was recorded a few times. This chain connects TRBV10-3 to TRBJ1-6; no reliable D call. This CDR3 contains 16 residues. Germline V CDR1 and CDR2: ENHRY, SYGVKD. The V end lost 2 bases, the J end lost 10 bases, and 18 bases lay between the germline ends. CDR3 region: CAISERGPLGPSPLHF. In DNA form, the CDR3 reads TGTGCCATCAGTGAGAGAGGACCCCTTGGGCCCTCACCCCTCCACTTT.

This clonotype was picked up one time. J is TRBJ2-4 and V is TRBV20-1, with unresolved D. This CDR3 spans 14 amino acids. Germline-derived CDR1 and CDR2 are DFQATT and SNEGSKA (reference sequence). V lost 3 bases to trimming and J lost 0 bases, with 9 bases between them. The CDR3 protein is CSASSRPAKNIQYF. The CDR3 nucleotides read TGCAGTGCTAGTTCCCGGCCAGCCAAAAACATTCAGTACTTC.

The rearrangement joins TRBV11-2 to TRBJ1-2; no definite D call. V lost 5 bases and J lost 4, with 11 bases in between. This CDR3 is built from 13 residues. Germline V gives CDR1 SGHAT, CDR2 FQNNGV. The CDR3 DNA follows: TGTGCCAGCAGCACCGGAGAGTCCTATGGCTACACCTTC. This gives the protein CASSTGESYGYTF.

J is TRBJ1-2 and V is TRBV7-2, with 7 bases matching TRBD1. Germline loops: CDR1 SGHTA, CDR2 FQGNSA. The CDR3 spans 16 residues. J was trimmed by 8 bases and V by 5 bases; bases with no gene match: 17. CDR3: CASSAGGTLTSGGYTF. In DNA form, the CDR3 reads TGTGCCAGCAGCGCAGGGGGGACCCTTACGTCCGGGGGCTACACCTTC.

This clonotype was recorded a few times. The chain carries TRBV7-2 and TRBJ2-5; D not resolved. CDR1 is SGHTA, CDR2 FQGNSA, per germline. The CDR3 runs 14 residues. Trimming removed 0 bases from V and 0 bases from J, with 5 bases in between. CDR3 bases: TGTGCCAGCAGCTTAGCACAGCACCAAGAGACCCAGTACTTC. Amino acids: CASSLAQHQETQYF.

V is TRBV27 and J is TRBJ2-7; 9 nucleotides line up with TRBD1. CDR3 length: 14 amino acids. Germline CDR1 MNHEY, CDR2 SMNVEV (reference sequence). J lost 5 bases, V lost 8 bases, and 10 bases had no gene match. CDR3 DNA sequence: TGTGCCAGCCGAAACCGGGACAGGGCTGACGAGCAGTACTTC. Protein: CASRNRDRADEQYF.

This clonotype was seen a few times. This chain uses TRBV7-2 with TRBJ1-2; D might be TRBD1 (5 bases). Germline CDR1 is SGHTA and CDR2 is FQGNSA. The CDR3 is made up of 18 amino acids. The ends were cut back, 0 bases at V and 8 bases at J, with 25 bases in the middle. The CDR3 reads CASSLAFGMGTGLAGYTF. The CDR3 nucleotides are TGTGCCAGCAGCTTAGCTTTCGGAATGGGGACGGGCCTCGCGGGCTACACCTTC.

The chain couples TRBV28 to TRBJ2-5; perhaps TRBD2 as D (6 bases). The germline V gene has CDR1 MDHEN and CDR2 SYDVKM. V was trimmed by 5 bases and J by 3 bases, leaving 22 bases between them. This CDR3 region has 17 residues. In nucleotides, the CDR3 is TGTGCCAGCAGTCCACCCTCCGTTGGAGGGCTGGAAGAGACCCAGTACTTC. Protein: CASSPPSVGGLEETQYF. The complete variable domain, with remaining parts taken from reference TRBV28 and TRBJ2-5, reads DVKVTQSSRYLVKRTGEKVFLECVQDMDHENMFWYRQDPGLGLRLIYFSYDVKMKEKGDIPEGYSVSREKKERFSLILESASTNQTSMYLCASSPPSVGGLEETQYFGPGTRLLVL.

The chain employs TRBV2 and TRBJ1-5; D is ambiguous. The CDR3 spans 16 residues. Trimming stripped 7 bases from V and 2 bases from J, with 18 bases between. CDR1 and CDR2 (germline): SNHLY, FYNNEI. CDR3 DNA sequence: TGTGCCAGCAAGACTGTAGGACCCGGGGGCAATCAGCCCCAGCATTTT. This gives the protein CASKTVGPGGNQPQHF.

This clonotype was counted many times. This sequence joins TRBV7-3 and TRBJ2-3, with no clear D. This CDR3 comprises 14 residues. Germline V CDR1 and CDR2: SGHTA, FQGTGA. Trimming took 3 bases from V and 0 from J, leaving 7 bases between them. The CDR3 is CASSFTGSTDTQYF. Here the CDR3 DNA reads TGTGCCAGCAGCTTCACGGGTAGCACAGATACGCAGTATTTT.

This clonotype was seen a few times. The V gene is TRBV27, the J gene TRBJ2-7; no definite D call. The ends were cut back, 2 bases at V and 3 bases at J, with 11 bases in the middle. Germline CDR1 is MNHEY and CDR2 is SMNVEV (reference sequence). This CDR3 spans 14 amino acids. CDR3: CASSLAVGLYEQYF. The CDR3 bases are TGTGCCAGCAGTTTAGCCGTGGGTCTCTACGAGCAGTACTTC.

The CDR3 is CASSDPTGSYNEQFF. The CDR3 DNA reads TGTGCCAGCAGCGACCCGACAGGCTCCTACAATGAGCAGTTCTTC. The J gene is TRBJ2-1, the V gene TRBV7-2, with D possibly TRBD1 on 6 matching bases. This CDR3 has 15 residues. Germline CDR1 reads SGHTA; CDR2 reads FQGNSA. The V end was cut by 5 bases, the J end by 0 bases, with 11 bases between. Variable domain in full (rest from reference TRBV7-2 and TRBJ2-1): GAGVSQSPSNKVTEKGKDVELRCDPISGHTALYWYRQSLGQGLEFLIYFQGNSAPDKSGLPSDRFSAERTGGSVSTLTIQRTQQEDSAVYLCASSDPTGSYNEQFFGPGTRLTVL.

The rearrangement joins TRBV5-1 to TRBJ1-1; tentatively, D is TRBD1 (5 bases). Deletions cut 2 bases from V and 5 bases from J, with 13 bases between. Looked up from germline, CDR1 is SGHRS and CDR2 is YFSETQ. The CDR3 is 14 amino acids. CDR3 amino acids: CASSLMGLGTEAFF. The CDR3 coding sequence is TGCGCCAGCAGCTTAATGGGGCTGGGGACTGAAGCTTTCTTT.

This clonotype was seen ten or more times. The chain is built from TRBV12-3 or TRBV12-4 and TRBJ2-1; the D is unclear. V dropped 2 bases and J dropped 4 bases, with 6 bases sitting between them. This CDR3 is built from 13 residues. CDR3: CASSLLGYNEQFF. DNA for the CDR3: TGTGCCAGCAGTTTATTGGGATACAATGAGCAGTTCTTC.

The J gene is TRBJ2-3, the V gene TRBV5-1; 9 bases are shared with TRBD2. Looked up from germline, CDR1 is SGHRS and CDR2 is YFSETQ. The junction had 4 bases not matched to a gene; V was cut back by 4 bases and J by 1 base. The CDR3 length is 15 residues. The CDR3 is CASSPGTSRTDTQYF. The CDR3 nucleotides read TGCGCCAGCAGCCCCGGGACTAGCCGCACAGATACGCAGTATTTT. Looking up the rest from reference TRBV5-1 and TRBJ2-3 gives the full variable domain: KAGVTQTPRYLIKTRGQQVTLSCSPISGHRSVSWYQQTPGQGLQFLFEYFSETQRNKGNFPGRFSGRQFSNSRSEMNVSTLELGDSALYLCASSPGTSRTDTQYFGPGTRLTVL.

This clonotype was recorded a few times. The chain joins TRBV11-2 to TRBJ2-2; no clear D. Germline-derived CDR1 and CDR2 are SGHAT and FQNNGV. Trimming shortened V by 5 bases and J by 2 bases, and 15 bases separated the two germline ends. The CDR3 totals 16 residues. CDR3 sequence: CASSPFRQTNTGELFF. The CDR3 DNA reads as TGTGCCAGCAGCCCGTTTCGGCAGACTAACACCGGGGAGCTGTTTTTT.

The chain is built from TRBV6-2 or TRBV6-3 and TRBJ2-1; the D gene could be TRBD1 or TRBD2 (5 bases each). The V end lost 2 bases, the J end lost 5 bases, and 7 bases lay between the germline ends. This CDR3 has 13 amino acids. Germline CDR1 reads MNHEY; CDR2 reads SVGEGT. CDR3 bases: TGTGCCAGCAGTTACGGGACCAACAATGAGCAGTTCTTC. This codes for CASSYGTNNEQFF.

The J gene is TRBJ1-2, the V gene TRBV6-5; D not resolved. V was clipped by 0 bases and J by 3 bases, with 5 bases between them. Germline CDR1 is MNHEY and CDR2 is SVGAGI. The CDR3 runs to 13 residues. CDR3 sequence reads: CASSYSPDYGYTF. The CDR3 DNA follows: TGTGCCAGCAGTTACTCCCCAGACTATGGCTACACCTTC.

The rearrangement uses TRBV6-6 and TRBJ2-7; no clear D gene. CDR1 is MNHNY and CDR2 is SVGAGI in the germline V gene (reference sequence). The CDR3 loop spans 12 amino acids. V was shortened by 2 bases and J by 4 bases, with 6 bases between the two germline ends. The CDR3 bases are TGTGCCAGCAGTTACCAGTATTACGAGCAGTACTTC. This sequence encodes CASSYQYYEQYF.

This clonotype appeared many times. V and J are TRBV6-2 or TRBV6-3 and TRBJ2-1; tentative D call: TRBD2 (6 bases). The V and J ends lost 6 bases and 5 bases respectively, with 20 bases between them. Germline values: CDR1 MNHEY, CDR2 SVGEGT. This CDR3 has 16 residues. The CDR3 bases are TGTGCCAGCAGCGACCGACGGGGGACCGTCGACAATGAGCAGTTCTTC. Translating it yields CASSDRRGTVDNEQFF.

This clonotype was found a few times. This chain uses TRBV28 with TRBJ2-2; 7 positions match TRBD1. The germline V gene encodes CDR1 MDHEN and CDR2 SYDVKM. The CDR3 sequence is 13 residues long. V lost 9 bases, J lost 7 bases, and 8 bases stayed unmatched. DNA of the CDR3: TGTGCCAGTTTCGACAGGGCGGTCGGGGAGCTGTTTTTT. It specifies CASFDRAVGELFF.

The V and J genes are TRBV10-1 and TRBJ2-2; D not resolved. The V gene lost 3 bases and the J gene lost 5 bases, with 7 bases spanning the gap. The CDR3 is 13 residues long. CDR1 is WNHNN, CDR2 SYGVQD, per germline (reference sequence). CDR3 sequence (DNA): TGCGCCAGCAGTGATAGATTAACCGGGGAGCTGTTTTTT. Its translation: CASSDRLTGELFF.

The CDR3 spells CASNSGQETDTQYF. The CDR3 coding sequence is TGTGCCAGCAATAGCGGACAGGAAACAGATACGCAGTATTTT. The genes are TRBV2 and TRBJ2-3; TRBD1 is a possible D gene (7 bases). In germline, CDR1 is SNHLY, CDR2 FYNNEI. The V end lost 7 bases, the J end lost 3 bases, and 14 bases lay between the germline ends. The CDR3 loop spans 14 amino acids.